The clone carrying this TCR beta chain was detected a few times. Its antigen is not known. These data originate in a study of T cell repertoires in cytomegalovirus infection. Study as a whole: Public TCR beta signatures were indicative of both CMV infection and a matching HLA type. Overall study findings and caveats: Clonotypes of TCR beta that were HLA-C-restricted and CMV-specific dominated the ex vivo response.

CDR3 length equals 14 residues. The J segment lost 9 bases and the V segment lost 3 bases, leaving 8 bases of the junction unmatched. Germline CDR1 and CDR2: SQVTM and ANQGSEA. TCRdb processed the reads anew with MiXCR; each CDR3 protein has one entry. The data show fewer than 700,000 distinct CDR3 sequences, with approximately 24% seen just once and around 8% held by the top ten. This chain joins TRBV29-1 and TRBJ2-4, with TRBD1 matching 10 bases. The sequenced sample was CD8+ T cells from PBMCs. This TCR was sampled from a human donor in good health (CMV status not recorded). Some clones in this sample may be carry-over from other donors' samples. The CDR3 spells CSVEVDRGVGIQYF. CDR3 bases: TGCAGCGTTGAGGTGGACAGGGGGGTTGGCATTCAGTACTTC.